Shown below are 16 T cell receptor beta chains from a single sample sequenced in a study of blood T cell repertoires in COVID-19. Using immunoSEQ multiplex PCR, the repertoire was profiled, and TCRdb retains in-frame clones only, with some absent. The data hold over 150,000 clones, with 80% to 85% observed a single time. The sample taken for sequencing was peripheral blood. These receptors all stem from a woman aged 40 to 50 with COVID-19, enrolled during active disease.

The CDR3 sequence is CASSWITSGGSSYNEQFF. In DNA form, the CDR3 reads TGTGCCAGCAGTTGGATCACTAGCGGGGGTAGCTCCTACAATGAGCAGTTCTTC. The chain links TRBV27 to TRBJ2-1; 11 positions match TRBD2. This CDR3 is 18 amino acids long. Trimming at V came to 4 bases and at J to 0 bases, leaving 8 bases not matched to a gene. Per germline, CDR1 MNHEY and CDR2 SMNVEV (reference sequence).

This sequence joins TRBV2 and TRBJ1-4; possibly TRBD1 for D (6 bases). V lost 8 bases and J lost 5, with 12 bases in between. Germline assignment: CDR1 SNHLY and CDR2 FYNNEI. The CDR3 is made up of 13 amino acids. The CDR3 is CASAEQGNEKLFF. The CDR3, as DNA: TGTGCCAGCGCTGAACAGGGAAATGAAAAACTGTTTTTT.

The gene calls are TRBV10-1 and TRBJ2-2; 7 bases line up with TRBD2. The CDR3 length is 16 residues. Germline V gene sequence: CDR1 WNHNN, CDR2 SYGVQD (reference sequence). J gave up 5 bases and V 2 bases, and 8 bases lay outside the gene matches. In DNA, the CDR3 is TGCGCCAGCAGTGAGCTGCGCGGGGGAGGGACCGGGGAGCTGTTTTTT. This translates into CASSELRGGGTGELFF.

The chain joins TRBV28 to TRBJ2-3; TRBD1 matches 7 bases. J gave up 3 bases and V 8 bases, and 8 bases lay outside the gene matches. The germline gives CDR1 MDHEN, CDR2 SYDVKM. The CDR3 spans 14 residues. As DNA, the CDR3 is TGTGCCAGCTTCGACAGGGCGACTACAGATACGCAGTATTTT. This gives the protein CASFDRATTDTQYF.

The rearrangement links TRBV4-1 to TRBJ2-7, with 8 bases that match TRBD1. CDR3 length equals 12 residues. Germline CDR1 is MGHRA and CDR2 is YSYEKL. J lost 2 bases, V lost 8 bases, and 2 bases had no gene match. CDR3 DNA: TGCGCCAGCGGGACAGGTACCTACGAGCAGTACTTC. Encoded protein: CASGTGTYEQYF.

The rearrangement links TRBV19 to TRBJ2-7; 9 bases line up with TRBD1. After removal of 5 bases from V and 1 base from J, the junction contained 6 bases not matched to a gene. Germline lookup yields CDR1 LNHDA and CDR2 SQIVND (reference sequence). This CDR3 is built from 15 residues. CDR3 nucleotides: TGTGCCAGTAGTGCCTCCGGGACAGGGTCCTACGAGCAGTACTTC. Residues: CASSASGTGSYEQYF.

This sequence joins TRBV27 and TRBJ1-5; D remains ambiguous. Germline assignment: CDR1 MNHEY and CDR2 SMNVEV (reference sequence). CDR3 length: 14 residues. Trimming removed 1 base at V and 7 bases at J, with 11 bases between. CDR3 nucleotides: TGTGCCAGCAGTTTATATGAGGGCAGGCAGCCCCAGCATTTT. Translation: CASSLYEGRQPQHF.

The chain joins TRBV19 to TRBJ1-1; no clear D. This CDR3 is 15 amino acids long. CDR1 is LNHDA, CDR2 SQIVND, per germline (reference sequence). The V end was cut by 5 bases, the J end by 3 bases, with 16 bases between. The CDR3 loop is CASSPWVGSDTEAFF. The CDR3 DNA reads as TGTGCCAGTAGTCCTTGGGTCGGCAGCGACACTGAAGCTTTCTTT.

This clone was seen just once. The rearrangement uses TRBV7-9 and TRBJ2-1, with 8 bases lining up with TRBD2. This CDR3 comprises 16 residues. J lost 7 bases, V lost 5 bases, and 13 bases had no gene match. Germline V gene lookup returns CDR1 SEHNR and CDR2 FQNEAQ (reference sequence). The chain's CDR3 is CASSPAPREGQNEQFF. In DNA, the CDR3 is TGTGCCAGCAGCCCTGCTCCACGGGAGGGCCAGAATGAGCAGTTCTTC. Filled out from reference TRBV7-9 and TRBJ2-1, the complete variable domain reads DTGVSQNPRHKITKRGQNVTFRCDPISEHNRLYWYRQTLGQGPEFLTYFQNEAQLEKSRLLSDRFSAERPKGSFSTLEIQRTEQGDSAMYLCASSPAPREGQNEQFFGPGTRLTVL.

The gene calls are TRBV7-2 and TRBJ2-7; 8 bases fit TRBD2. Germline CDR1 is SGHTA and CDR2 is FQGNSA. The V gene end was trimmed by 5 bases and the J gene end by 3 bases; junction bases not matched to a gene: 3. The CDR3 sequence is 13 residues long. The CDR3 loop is CASSVGLVYEQYF. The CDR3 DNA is TGTGCCAGCAGCGTGGGACTAGTCTACGAGCAGTACTTC.

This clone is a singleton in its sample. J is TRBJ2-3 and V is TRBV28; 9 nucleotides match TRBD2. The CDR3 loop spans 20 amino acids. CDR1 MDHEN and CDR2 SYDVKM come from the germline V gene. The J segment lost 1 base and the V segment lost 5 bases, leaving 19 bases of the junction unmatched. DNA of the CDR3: TGTGCCAGCAGTCCCAGCCGGGGAACTTGGACTAGCGTACGCACAGATACGCAGTATTTT. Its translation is CASSPSRGTWTSVRTDTQYF. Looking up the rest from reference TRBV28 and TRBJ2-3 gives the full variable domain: DVKVTQSSRYLVKRTGEKVFLECVQDMDHENMFWYRQDPGLGLRLIYFSYDVKMKEKGDIPEGYSVSREKKERFSLILESASTNQTSMYLCASSPSRGTWTSVRTDTQYFGPGTRLTVL.

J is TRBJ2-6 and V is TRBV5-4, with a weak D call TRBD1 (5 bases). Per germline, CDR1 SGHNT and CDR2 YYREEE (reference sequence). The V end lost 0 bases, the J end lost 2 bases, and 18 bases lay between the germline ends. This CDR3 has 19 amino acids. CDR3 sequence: CASSLALVGRVAGANVLTF. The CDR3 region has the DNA TGTGCCAGCAGCTTGGCCTTAGTGGGCAGGGTCGCTGGGGCCAACGTCCTGACTTTC.

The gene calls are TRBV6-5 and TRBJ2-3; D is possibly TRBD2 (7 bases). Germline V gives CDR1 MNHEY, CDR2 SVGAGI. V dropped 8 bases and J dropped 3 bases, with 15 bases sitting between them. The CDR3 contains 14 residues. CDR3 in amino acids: CASRGALETDTQYF. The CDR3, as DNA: TGTGCCAGCCGGGGGGCCCTGGAGACAGATACGCAGTATTTT.

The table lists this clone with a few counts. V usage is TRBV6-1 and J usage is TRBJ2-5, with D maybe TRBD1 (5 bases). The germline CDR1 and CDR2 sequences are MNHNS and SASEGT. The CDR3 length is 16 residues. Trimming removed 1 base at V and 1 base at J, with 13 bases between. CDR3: CASSEGLRQGQETQYF. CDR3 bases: TGTGCCAGCAGTGAAGGCTTGCGTCAGGGCCAAGAGACCCAGTACTTC.

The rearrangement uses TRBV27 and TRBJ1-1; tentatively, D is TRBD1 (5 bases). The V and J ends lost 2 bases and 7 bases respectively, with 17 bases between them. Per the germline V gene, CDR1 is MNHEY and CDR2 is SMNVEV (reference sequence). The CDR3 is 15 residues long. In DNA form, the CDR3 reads TGTGCCAGCAGTTTAAAGGTTGCAGGGCTACTTGAAGCTTTCTTT. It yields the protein CASSLKVAGLLEAFF.

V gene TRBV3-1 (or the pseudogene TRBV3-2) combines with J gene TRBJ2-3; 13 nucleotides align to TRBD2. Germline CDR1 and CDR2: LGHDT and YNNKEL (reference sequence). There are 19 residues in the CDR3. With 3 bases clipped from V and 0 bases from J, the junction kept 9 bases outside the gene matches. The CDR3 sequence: CASSHHRLAGGTSTDTQYF. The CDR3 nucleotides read TGTGCCAGCAGCCACCACCGACTAGCGGGAGGTACTAGCACAGATACGCAGTATTTT.